This TCR beta chain was documented in a study of blood T cell repertoires in COVID-19. CDR3 length: 19 amino acids. Germline CDR1 is MNHEY and CDR2 is SMNVEV (reference sequence). V shed 6 bases and J 4 bases; nucleotides not matched to a gene: 20. In the original workflow: Estimated nucleated cell counts came from reference gene primer amplification. This table comes from immunoSEQ multiplex PCR, and its TCRdb copy is limited to in-frame clones, with some not included. The DNA was the basis for D and trimming; V, J and clone size are from that table. Among approximately 380,000 clones, around nine tenths were seen once, and the ten largest hold more than 0.95%. Participants were aged roughly 18 to 95 years, lived in around 22 US areas, and enrolled virtually. Cohorts were assigned according to the clinical history that participants reported.

J is TRBJ2-7 and V is TRBV27, with 11 nucleotides matching TRBD2. This TCR derives from a woman younger than 30 who had recovered from COVID-19. The sequenced sample consisted of PBMCs or T cells enriched from blood (not recorded which). The CDR3 DNA follows: TGTGCCAGCAGCCGACTAACAGGGGTGCTAGCGGGGGGCTATTACGAGCAGTACTTC. This gives the protein CASSRLTGVLAGGYYEQYF.